This T cell receptor (beta chain) appears in the sequencing data of a study of blood T cell repertoires in COVID-19. Study overall: Collection of acute and convalescent COVID-19 samples took place in the United States, Italy and Spain. In each case, the material was cDNA or gDNA derived from T cells, B-cell-depleted T cells, or PBMCs.

In the authors' methods: Amplification with reference gene primers provided the estimates of nucleated cell counts. Repertoires were generated with immunoSEQ multiplex PCR, while TCRdb's copy carries only in-frame clones and drops some. For V, J and clone size, that table is used; D and trimming come from the DNA. Here the sample spans 100,000 to 120,000 clones, approximately 90% being singletons. The CDR3 sequence is 16 residues long. V lost 1 base and J 8 bases, leaving 18 bases between the germline ends. Germline V lookup: CDR1 SEHNR, CDR2 FQNEAQ (reference sequence). The clonotype comes from a woman aged 50 to 60 with acute or convalescent COVID-19. Material for sequencing was peripheral blood. This chain connects TRBV7-9 to TRBJ2-1; D may be TRBD2 (5 bases). The CDR3 coding sequence is TGTGCCAGCAGCTTAGTTCTGAGGGAGAGGCTCGATGAGCAGTTCTTC. As protein: CASSLVLRERLDEQFF. Complete variable domain (other parts from reference TRBV7-9 and TRBJ2-1): DTGVSQNPRHKITKRGQNVTFRCDPISEHNRLYWYRQTLGQGPEFLTYFQNEAQLEKSRLLSDRFSAERPKGSFSTLEIQRTEQGDSAMYLCASSLVLRERLDEQFFGPGTRLTVL.